This is a list of T cell receptor beta chains from one sample in a study of a mutant IDH1 vaccine in newly diagnosed glioma. Their specific antigens are unknown. Sequenced by immunoSEQ multiplex PCR; TCRdb stores in-frame clones only, minus some. The sample lists roughly 130,000 clones, 80% occurring once. Source: PBMCs, taken from a glioma patient whose treatment included an IDH1 peptide vaccine. All receptors derive from a man aged 40-49 years with glioma. CDR3s include the opening cysteine and the closing phenylalanine or tryptophan. Each record gives: V gene, D gene, clone size, J gene, CDR3 protein, CDR3 DNA. The D gene is left open where the match is weak. Clone size, where shown, is once, few, many, or a class for clones that have expanded.

TRBV6-1	-	-	TRBJ2-7	CASSGLTVSYEQYF	TGTGCCAGCAGCGGTTTGACGGTCTCCTACGAGCAGTACTTC
TRBV7-9	-	-	TRBJ1-3	CASGTIYF	TGTGCCAGCGGCACCATATATTTT
TRBV30	TRBD1	-	TRBJ2-1	CACKGQRPYEFF	TGTGCCTGCAAGGGACAGCGCCCTTATGAGTTCTTC
TRBV11-1	-	-	TRBJ2-3	CASRKGAASTDTQYF	TGTGCCAGCAGGAAGGGAGCGGCTAGCACAGATACGCAGTATTTT
TRBV11-2	-	-	TRBJ2-7	CASSLDPSAYEQYF	TGTGCCAGCAGCTTAGACCCTAGCGCATACGAGCAGTACTTC
TRBV28	-	-	TRBJ1-6	CASSPHGTENSPLHF	TGTGCCAGCAGTCCTCACGGGACGGAAAATTCACCCCTCCACTTT
TRBV28	-	-	TRBJ2-2	CASSSAQGRTGELFF	TGTGCCAGCAGTTCCGCCCAGGGGAGGACCGGGGAGCTGTTTTTT
TRBV5-6	TRBD1	-	TRBJ1-2	CASSSRDRGINYGYTF	TGTGCCAGCAGCTCCCGGGACAGGGGCATTAACTATGGCTACACCTTC
TRBV30	TRBD2	-	TRBJ2-1	CAWSFGGGPYNEQFF	TGTGCCTGGAGTTTTGGGGGGGGACCCTACAATGAGCAGTTCTTC
TRBV5-1	-	-	TRBJ2-2	CASSEDGELFF	TGCGCCAGCAGCGAGGACGGGGAGCTGTTTTTT
TRBV27	-	-	TRBJ2-3	CASSLRLPSTDTQYF	TGTGCCAGCAGTTTAAGGCTTCCTAGCACAGATACGCAGTATTTT
TRBV10-1	-	-	TRBJ1-2	CASSLRLGHYGYTF	TGCGCCAGCAGCCTCAGGTTGGGACACTATGGCTACACCTTC
TRBV5-1	TRBD1	once	TRBJ2-7	CASSLGQAREQYF	TGCGCCAGCAGCTTAGGACAGGCGCGGGAGCAGTACTTC
TRBV10-2	-	-	TRBJ1-5	CASTETDQPQHF	TGCGCCAGCACCGAGACAGATCAGCCCCAGCATTTT
TRBV2	TRBD2	-	TRBJ2-7	CASSLILPGAGEGYEQYF	TGTGCCAGCAGCCTAATATTGCCAGGCGCGGGAGAGGGCTACGAGCAGTACTTC
TRBV7-8	-	-	TRBJ1-3	CASSFEIWGELGNTIYF	TGTGCCAGCAGCTTCGAAATATGGGGGGAATTAGGAAACACCATATATTTT
TRBV28	-	once	TRBJ2-7	CASSWDQAYEQYF	TGTGCCAGCAGTTGGGACCAAGCCTACGAGCAGTACTTC
TRBV7-2	-	-	TRBJ2-7	CASSINYEQYF	TGTGCCAGCAGCATAAACTACGAGCAGTACTTC
TRBV19	-	-	TRBJ1-1	CASSMTRNTEAFF	TGTGCCAGTAGTATGACCAGGAACACTGAAGCTTTCTTT
TRBV5-6	TRBD1	-	TRBJ1-2	CASAPLTGGRHSGYTF	TGTGCCAGCGCGCCCTTAACAGGGGGGAGACATTCTGGCTACACCTTC
TRBV7-9	-	-	TRBJ1-1	CASSLVVGTTEAFF	TGTGCCAGCAGCTTAGTAGTGGGTACTACTGAAGCTTTCTTT
TRBV5-6	-	-	TRBJ1-2	CASRQVDYGYTF	TGTGCCAGCAGACAGGTTGACTATGGCTACACCTTC
TRBV7-2	TRBD2	once	TRBJ2-3	CASSLRTSGTDTQYF	TGTGCCAGCAGCTTACGGACTAGCGGAACAGATACGCAGTATTTT
TRBV6-6	TRBD1	-	TRBJ2-1	CASRLFGTGLDEQFF	TGTGCCAGCAGGCTCTTCGGGACAGGCTTGGATGAGCAGTTCTTC
TRBV5-1	-	-	TRBJ1-2	CASSLIPQGYGYTF	TGCGCCAGCAGCTTGATTCCTCAGGGGTATGGCTACACCTTC
TRBV18	TRBD1	few	TRBJ1-6	CASSALSDRRDSPLHF	TGTGCCAGCTCAGCATTATCGGACAGGAGGGATTCACCCCTCCACTTT
TRBV4-3	-	-	TRBJ2-1	CASSQRGLSVSYNEQFF	TGCGCCAGCAGCCAAAGAGGCCTAAGCGTCAGTTACAATGAGCAGTTCTTC
TRBV6-6	-	few	TRBJ1-1	CASSYSPGEMNTEAFF	TGTGCCAGCAGTTACTCGCCTGGGGAAATGAACACTGAAGCTTTCTTT
TRBV7-2	-	-	TRBJ1-1	CASSLERSNTEAFF	TGTGCCAGCAGCTTAGAGAGATCGAACACTGAAGCTTTCTTT
TRBV7-8	TRBD1	-	TRBJ2-4	CASSQGQGIVAKNIQYF	TGTGCCAGCAGCCAGGGACAGGGCATCGTAGCCAAAAACATTCAGTACTTC
TRBV19	TRBD1	few	TRBJ1-5	CASSDRGGQPQHF	TGTGCCAGTAGTGACAGGGGTGGTCAGCCCCAGCATTTT
TRBV18	-	-	TRBJ2-2	CASSPALRNTGELFF	TGTGCCAGCTCACCAGCGCTACGGAACACCGGGGAGCTGTTTTTT
TRBV7-2	-	-	TRBJ1-1	CASSLDFGAFF	TGTGCCAGCAGCTTAGATTTCGGAGCTTTCTTT
TRBV6-4	TRBD1	few	TRBJ1-5	CASSDLGQVNQPQHF	TGTGCCAGCAGTGACTTGGGACAGGTTAATCAGCCCCAGCATTTT
TRBV11-3	-	-	TRBJ1-4	CASSLVRFWGALFGKLFF	TGTGCCAGCAGCTTAGTAAGATTTTGGGGGGCACTTTTTGGAAAACTGTTTTTT
TRBV6-5	TRBD2	-	TRBJ2-3	CASGTGGQDTQYF	TGTGCCAGCGGAACGGGGGGGCAAGATACGCAGTATTTT
TRBV13	TRBD2	-	TRBJ2-1	CASSSDLAGGLYNEQFF	TGTGCCAGCAGCTCCGACCTAGCGGGGGGGTTATACAATGAGCAGTTCTTC
TRBV7-2	-	-	TRBJ2-3	CASSLAVSTDTQYF	TGTGCCAGCAGCTTAGCGGTCAGCACAGATACGCAGTATTTT
TRBV27	-	-	TRBJ1-5	CASSTLWGGDQPQHF	TGTGCCAGCAGTACCCTGTGGGGGGGAGATCAGCCCCAGCATTTT
TRBV7-9	-	-	TRBJ1-1	CASSLEGRSEAFF	TGTGCCAGCAGCTTAGAAGGACGTTCTGAAGCTTTCTTT
TRBV15	-	-	TRBJ2-7	CATPVEEGTHYAQYF	TGTGCCACCCCGGTGGAGGAGGGTACTCACTACGCGCAGTACTTC